The 10 T cell receptor beta chains listed next were all sequenced from one sample in a study of T cell changes during pregnancy in multiple sclerosis. TCRdb keeps only in-frame clones here, not all; method: immunoSEQ multiplex PCR. The sample lists around 100,000 clones, more than 90% seen once, with approximately 1.2% in the top ten. The sequencing used peripheral blood, collected in the second trimester of pregnancy. The receptors were sampled from a female donor with multiple sclerosis, enrolled in a pregnancy study.

This clone showed up just a few times. The V and J genes are TRBV10-3 and TRBJ2-4; 8 bases are shared with TRBD2. The CDR3 is 16 amino acids. Germline trimming cut 2 bases from V and 0 bases from J; bases unmatched to any gene: 3. Per the germline V gene, CDR1 is ENHRY and CDR2 is SYGVKD. CDR3 protein: CAISEVSGVAKNIQYF. The CDR3 DNA is TGTGCCATCAGTGAGGTTAGCGGGGTAGCCAAAAACATTCAGTACTTC.

This chain connects TRBV5-1 to TRBJ2-7; 7 bases fit TRBD2. V lost 1 base to trimming and J lost 0 bases; unmatched junction nucleotides: 7. The germline V gene encodes CDR1 SGHRS and CDR2 YFSETQ. The CDR3 has 16 amino acids. CDR3 region: CASSLWGGGSSYEQYF. As DNA, the CDR3 is TGCGCCAGCAGCTTGTGGGGGGGTGGAAGCTCCTACGAGCAGTACTTC.

This chain joins TRBV9 and TRBJ1-2, with 10 bases aligning to TRBD1. With V trimmed by 3 bases and J by 5 bases, 7 bases remained unmatched. This CDR3 comprises 15 residues. Germline V gives CDR1 SGDLS, CDR2 YYNGEE. CDR3 protein: CASSAQPGQGYGYTF. The CDR3 region has the DNA TGTGCCAGCAGCGCCCAACCGGGACAGGGGTATGGCTACACCTTC.

The chain employs TRBV5-1 and TRBJ2-3; 13 bases fit TRBD2. The CDR3 is made up of 18 amino acids. J lost 2 bases, V lost 4 bases, and 10 bases had no gene match. CDR1 SGHRS and CDR2 YFSETQ come from the germline V gene. The CDR3 DNA reads as TGCGCCAGCAGCGCGGGACTAGCGGGGATGCTCAACACAGATACGCAGTATTTT. It yields the protein CASSAGLAGMLNTDTQYF.

The chain carries TRBV7-2 and TRBJ1-1; a weak D match, TRBD1 (6 bases). The CDR3 is 17 amino acids. Trimming pared 1 base from V and 0 bases from J, leaving 15 bases between. Germline lookup yields CDR1 SGHTA and CDR2 FQGNSA. The CDR3 nucleotides read TGTGCCAGCAGCTTAGGGGGGGGCAGATCCCTGAACACTGAAGCTTTCTTT. Its protein is CASSLGGGRSLNTEAFF.

CDR3 residues: CASSYSGGAGTGELFF. In DNA, the CDR3 is TGTGCCAGCAGTTACTCAGGGGGCGCGGGTACCGGGGAGCTGTTTTTT. The rearrangement links TRBV6-5 to TRBJ2-2; the match to TRBD1 covers 7 bases. The CDR3 runs 16 residues. Losses at the gene ends were 0 bases for V and 5 bases for J; bases not matched to a gene: 6. In germline, CDR1 is MNHEY, CDR2 SVGAGI.

V and J are TRBV6-1 and TRBJ1-2, with 11 bases identical to TRBD1. This CDR3 comprises 15 residues. V trimming: 8 bases; J trimming: 8 bases; junction bases outside the gene matches: 13. The germline V gene has CDR1 MNHNS and CDR2 SASEGT. CDR3 region: CASVIGTGGTRGYTF. The CDR3 nucleotides read TGTGCCAGCGTCATTGGGACAGGGGGAACGCGAGGCTACACCTTC.

This rearrangement joins TRBV6-1 to TRBJ2-2; possible D gene TRBD1, 5 bases. V dropped 4 bases and J dropped 2 bases, with 11 bases sitting between them. Germline V gene sequence: CDR1 MNHNS, CDR2 SASEGT. The CDR3 extends over 15 amino acids. The CDR3 region has the DNA TGTGCCAGCAGTGTTGAAGGGGTCAACACCGGGGAGCTGTTTTTT. Its translation: CASSVEGVNTGELFF.

The chain employs TRBV9 and TRBJ1-2; weak D call: TRBD1 (5 bases). This CDR3 spans 14 amino acids. Between the trimmed V and J ends, which lost 2 bases and 12 bases, there was a span of 20 bases. Germline CDR1 and CDR2: SGDLS and YYNGEE. CDR3 loop: CASSVEGTGAVHTF. CDR3 bases: TGTGCCAGCAGCGTTGAAGGGACTGGCGCGGTCCACACCTTC.

The chain joins TRBV6-1 to TRBJ1-1, with 7 bases that match TRBD1. Germline CDR1 MNHNS, CDR2 SASEGT. The CDR3 extends over 14 amino acids. J gave up 4 bases and V 6 bases, and 8 bases lay outside the gene matches. The CDR3 loop reads CASSLRQGGTEAFF. The CDR3 DNA follows: TGTGCCAGCAGCCTGCGGCAGGGGGGCACTGAAGCTTTCTTT.